One and the same sample provided the 14 T cell receptor beta chains below, sequenced in a study of cytomegalovirus exposure and HLA in healthy donors. TCRdb keeps only in-frame clones here, not all; method: immunoSEQ multiplex PCR. Among about 130,000 clones listed, nearly 90% were seen once. Specimen: PBMCs. Every receptor here comes from a young woman in good health and CMV-seronegative.

The rearrangement uses TRBV28 and TRBJ1-2; D is undetermined. Per the germline V gene, CDR1 is MDHEN and CDR2 is SYDVKM. The CDR3 spans 13 residues. Deletions cut 2 bases from V and 6 bases from J, with 10 bases between. CDR3 DNA: TGTGCCAGCAGTTTACTTACAAATGATGGCTACACCTTC. Encoded protein: CASSLLTNDGYTF.

The genes are TRBV27 and TRBJ1-6, with TRBD1 as a possible D gene (6 bases). Trimming stripped 2 bases from V and 5 bases from J, with 22 bases between. Per the germline V gene, CDR1 is MNHEY and CDR2 is SMNVEV (reference sequence). CDR3 length: 19 residues. The CDR3 is CASSLLTGIHLGDNSPLHF. In DNA, the CDR3 is TGTGCCAGCAGTTTACTCACAGGGATTCATCTTGGGGATAATTCACCCCTCCACTTT.

V usage is TRBV28 and J usage is TRBJ2-5, with no clear D. The V and J ends lost 2 bases and 4 bases respectively, with 5 bases between them. This CDR3 is 12 amino acids long. The germline CDR1 and CDR2 sequences are MDHEN and SYDVKM. The CDR3 DNA follows: TGTGCCAGCAGTTTACCCTTAGAGACCCAGTACTTC. As protein: CASSLPLETQYF.

The V gene is TRBV15, the J gene TRBJ2-2, with D possibly TRBD2 on 5 matching bases. V lost 8 bases, J lost 6 bases, and 7 bases lay in between. The CDR3 has 11 residues. The germline V gene has CDR1 LNHNV and CDR2 YYDKDF (reference sequence). The CDR3 here is CATSEAGELFF. The CDR3 nucleotides read TGTGCCACCTCGGAGGCCGGGGAGCTGTTTTTT.

This chain joins TRBV7-9 and TRBJ1-1, with 8 bases that match TRBD1. This CDR3 has 14 residues. Germline CDR1 reads SEHNR; CDR2 reads FQNEAQ (reference sequence). The junction had 6 bases not matched to a gene; V was cut back by 8 bases and J by 1 base. The CDR3 nucleotides read TGTGCCAGCCAGGGGGCACCGGGGAACACTGAAGCTTTCTTT. Translated, it gives CASQGAPGNTEAFF.

The CDR3 DNA follows: TGTGCCAGCAGCTTACTAGCGAGCTCCTACGAGCAGTACTTC. Translation gives CASSLLASSYEQYF. The rearrangement uses TRBV5-6 and TRBJ2-7; 7 bases fit TRBD2. Germline values: CDR1 SGHDT, CDR2 YYEEEE. V shed 2 bases, J shed 0 bases, and the junction held 2 bases outside the gene matches. This CDR3 region has 14 residues.

The chain has TRBV2 and TRBJ2-3; the D gene is possibly TRBD2 (6 bases). V lost 6 bases to trimming and J lost 7 bases, with 11 bases between them. CDR3 size: 12 residues. Germline V lookup: CDR1 SNHLY, CDR2 FYNNEI. In nucleotides, the CDR3 is TGTGCCAGCAGGGGGGACTTTCATACGCAGTATTTT. Its translation is CASRGDFHTQYF.

This clone was observed a single time. The chain couples TRBV29-1 to TRBJ2-2; unclear D gene. CDR1 and CDR2 from the germline V gene are SQVTM and ANQGSEA. The ends were cut back, 4 bases at V and 2 bases at J, with 8 bases in the middle. This CDR3 has 13 amino acids. CDR3 DNA sequence: TGCAGCGTTGCGTTTAGCAACACCGGGGAGCTGTTTTTT. It is translated as CSVAFSNTGELFF.

V usage is TRBV28 and J usage is TRBJ2-1; 14 bases agree with TRBD2. The CDR3 has 17 amino acids. Germline CDR1 reads MDHEN; CDR2 reads SYDVKM. The V gene end was trimmed by 2 bases and the J gene end by 7 bases; junction bases not matched to a gene: 7. This CDR3 is CASSLPGLAGGGNEQFF. As DNA, the CDR3 is TGTGCCAGCAGTTTACCTGGACTAGCGGGGGGTGGGAATGAGCAGTTCTTC.

The gene calls are TRBV2 and TRBJ1-6; a weak D match, TRBD1 (5 bases). This CDR3 has 14 residues. The germline CDR1 and CDR2 sequences are SNHLY and FYNNEI. The V gene lost 3 bases and the J gene lost 9 bases, with 12 bases spanning the gap. The CDR3 loop is CASSEGGDSSPLHF. The DNA of the CDR3 is TGTGCCAGCAGTGAGGGAGGCGACAGTTCACCCCTCCACTTT.

The chain joins TRBV7-2 to TRBJ2-1, with D perhaps TRBD2 (6 bases). Germline loops: CDR1 SGHTA, CDR2 FQGNSA. Trimming took 5 bases from V and 9 from J, leaving 8 bases between them. The CDR3 runs to 11 residues. CDR3 nucleotides: TGTGCCAGCAGCCGGGGGTCTGAGCAGTTCTTC. Its translation: CASSRGSEQFF.

The J gene is TRBJ1-5, the V gene TRBV6-1, with 7 bases aligning to TRBD1. This CDR3 is 14 amino acids long. CDR1 and CDR2 from the germline V gene are MNHNS and SASEGT. The trim removed 5 bases at V and 6 bases at J, leaving 7 bases unmatched. The CDR3 coding sequence is TGTGCCAGCAGTTCACAGGGGCAAAGTCAGCCCCAGCATTTT. Protein sequence: CASSSQGQSQPQHF.

The chain couples TRBV6-1 to TRBJ1-2; 9 bases agree with TRBD1. Per the germline V gene, CDR1 is MNHNS and CDR2 is SASEGT. With 7 bases clipped from V and 4 bases from J, the junction kept 7 bases outside the gene matches. The CDR3 covers 14 residues. CDR3 sequence reads: CASKITGGTYGYTF. DNA of the CDR3: TGTGCCAGCAAGATCACAGGGGGCACCTATGGCTACACCTTC.

This sequence joins TRBV18 and TRBJ1-2, with D possibly being TRBD1 (6 bases). Germline CDR1 reads KGHSH; CDR2 reads LQKENI. Trimming shortened V by 4 bases and J by 2 bases, and 14 bases separated the two germline ends. The CDR3 extends over 15 amino acids. CDR3 bases: TGTGCCAGCTCACAGGGGGATGAGAAGAACTATGGCTACACCTTC. It yields the protein CASSQGDEKNYGYTF.